A single sample is the source of the 29 T cell receptor beta chains below, sequenced in a study of CD8+CD57+ T cells in acquired aplastic anemia. Researchers used genomic DNA as the template to profile TCR beta VDJ and CDR3. MiXCR, run by TCRdb on the reads, gives a single entry per CDR3 protein. The sample yields 110,000 or so distinct CDR3 sequences, roughly 51% seen once. Material: sorted CD4+, CD8+, or CD8+CD57+ T cells (not recorded which) from PBMCs. All receptors come from a human donor in good health, serving as a control.

The chain joins TRBV20-1 to TRBJ2-7; possibly TRBD1 for D (7 bases). Germline CDR1 DFQATT, CDR2 SNEGSKA (reference sequence). This CDR3 has 16 residues. With 0 bases removed from V and 0 bases from J, the gap between germline ends came to 15 bases. The chain's CDR3 is CSAREGGTASSYEQYF. CDR3 DNA: TGCAGTGCTAGAGAGGGCGGGACAGCGAGCTCCTACGAGCAGTACTTC.

Ten or more counts support this clonotype. The genes are TRBV27 and TRBJ1-6, with TRBD1 matching 7 bases. The J segment lost 5 bases and the V segment lost 6 bases, leaving 4 bases of the junction unmatched. The germline V gene has CDR1 MNHEY and CDR2 SMNVEV (reference sequence). This CDR3 spans 14 amino acids. The CDR3 DNA reads TGTGCCAGCAGACCCGGGACAGATAATTCACCCCTCCACTTT. Translating it yields CASRPGTDNSPLHF.

This clonotype was seen at least ten times. This rearrangement joins TRBV12-3 or TRBV12-4 to TRBJ1-1, with TRBD1 matching over 10 bases. The CDR3 spans 15 residues. V shed 5 bases, J shed 2 bases, and the junction held 5 bases outside the gene matches. The CDR3 reads CASSPGQGINTEAFF. The DNA of the CDR3 is TGTGCCAGCAGTCCGGGACAGGGGATCAACACTGAAGCTTTCTTT.

V usage is TRBV6-5 and J usage is TRBJ1-1; D is uncertain. Germline CDR1 reads MNHEY; CDR2 reads SVGAGI. Trimming shortened V by 0 bases and J by 1 base, and 9 bases separated the two germline ends. The CDR3 has 15 amino acids. CDR3 loop: CASSYSGFSNTEAFF. Here the CDR3 DNA reads TGTGCCAGCAGTTACTCTGGGTTCTCGAACACTGAAGCTTTCTTT.

Remarks on this clonotype: Because it lacks the conserved phenylalanine or tryptophan at the end, this CDR3 is likely a read error. No DNA is shown, since the ends of the CDR3 on it are uncertain; the CDR3 is the one TCRdb lists. The chain uses TRBV6-1 and TRBJ2-7; the D call TRBD1 from the table was never checked on the DNA. Germline V gives CDR1 MNHNS, CDR2 SASEGT. The CDR3 has 8 amino acids, counting both end residues. The CDR3 loop reads CASSEPGQ.

This clonotype was seen once. The chain has TRBV15 and TRBJ2-2; D is undetermined. The CDR3 has 15 amino acids. Germline CDR1 is LNHNV and CDR2 is YYDKDF (reference sequence). The V and J ends lost 0 bases and 6 bases respectively, with 11 bases between them. The CDR3 sequence is CATSRDPLPPGELFF. Here the CDR3 DNA reads TGTGCCACCAGCAGAGATCCCCTTCCCCCCGGGGAGCTGTTTTTT.

This clonotype was detected a few times. The rearrangement links TRBV7-2 to TRBJ1-2; 10 bases align to TRBD1. The CDR3 contains 15 residues. Unmatched junction bases numbered 5, after V lost 4 bases and J lost 3 bases. Germline V gene sequence: CDR1 SGHTA, CDR2 FQGNSA. This chain's CDR3 is CASSSGQGRDYGYTF. For the CDR3, the DNA is TGTGCCAGCAGCTCGGGACAGGGGCGGGACTATGGCTACACCTTC.

This clonotype was recorded at least ten times. The CDR3: CASSLSLRDTQYF. As DNA, the CDR3 is TGTGCCAGCAGTTTATCGCTGAGAGATACGCAGTATTTT. The gene calls are TRBV27 and TRBJ2-3; no definite D call. Germline CDR1 MNHEY, CDR2 SMNVEV (reference sequence). CDR3 size: 13 residues. V dropped 0 bases and J dropped 5 bases, with 6 bases sitting between them.

The V and J genes are TRBV7-2 and TRBJ1-2; D remains unclear. V lost 4 bases and J 5 bases, leaving 17 bases between the germline ends. CDR1 and CDR2 from the germline V gene are SGHTA and FQGNSA. The CDR3 is made up of 15 amino acids. The CDR3 nucleotides are TGTGCCAGCAGCTCCTCCTGGGTCCGCTCTTATGGCTACACCTTC. This encodes CASSSSWVRSYGYTF.

A remark on this clonotype: Being one base from a much bigger clone, this may be a read error. The chain carries TRBV6-1 and TRBJ2-3; TRBD2 matches at 12 bases. CDR1 is MNHNS and CDR2 is SASEGT in the germline V gene. The CDR3 has 17 amino acids. V gave up 7 bases and J gave up 0 bases; unmatched junction bases: 8. The CDR3 is CASIRPTSGRSTDTQYF. As DNA, the CDR3 is TGTGCCAGCATAAGACCCACTAGCGGGAGGAGCACAGATACGCAGTATTTT.

CDR3 region: CSVVEGGNTEAFF. CDR3 in DNA: TGCAGCGTTGTGGAAGGAGGGAACACTGAAGCTTTCTTT. The chain is built from TRBV29-1 and TRBJ1-1; D remains ambiguous. Trimming left V 4 bases short and J 1 base short, with 10 bases between. This CDR3 region has 13 residues. Germline V CDR1 and CDR2: SQVTM, ANQGSEA.

This chain connects TRBV6-8 to TRBJ2-5, with unresolved D. The V and J ends lost 2 bases and 2 bases respectively, with 9 bases between them. CDR1 is MNHGY, CDR2 SAAAGT, per germline. This CDR3 region has 14 residues. The CDR3 DNA reads TGTGCCAGCAGTTACGAAGGCAGACAAGAGACCCAGTACTTC. As protein: CASSYEGRQETQYF.

This chain connects TRBV19 to TRBJ2-2, with 7 positions matching TRBD1. This CDR3 comprises 14 residues. The junction had 6 bases not matched to a gene; V was cut back by 5 bases and J by 6 bases. CDR1 LNHDA and CDR2 SQIVND come from the germline V gene (reference sequence). The CDR3 nucleotides read TGTGCCAGTAGTTGGGGGCAGGGGGCCGGGGAGCTGTTTTTT. Translating gives CASSWGQGAGELFF.

The chain recombines TRBV25-1 with TRBJ2-7; D might be TRBD2 (7 bases). The CDR3 contains 21 residues. CDR1 and CDR2 (germline): MGHDK, SYGVNS. With 4 bases removed from V and 1 base from J, the gap between germline ends came to 32 bases. The CDR3 sequence is CASSGGGRGRLPGTLSYEQYF. CDR3 coding DNA: TGTGCCAGCAGTGGGGGGGGCAGGGGACGGTTACCCGGGACACTATCCTACGAGCAGTACTTC.

The V gene is TRBV2, the J gene TRBJ1-1, with 10 bases identical to TRBD1. V gave up 5 bases and J gave up 6 bases; unmatched junction bases: 6. Looked up from germline, CDR1 is SNHLY and CDR2 is FYNNEI. This CDR3 comprises 14 residues. The CDR3 sequence is CASSKGTGVSEAFF. In DNA form, the CDR3 reads TGTGCCAGCAGTAAAGGGACAGGGGTGTCTGAAGCTTTCTTT. The complete variable domain, with remaining parts taken from reference TRBV2 and TRBJ1-1, reads EPEVTQTPSHQVTQMGQEVILRCVPISNHLYFYWYRQILGQKVEFLVSFYNNEISEKSEIFDDQFSVERPDGSNFTLKIRSTKLEDSAMYFCASSKGTGVSEAFFGQGTRLTVV.

DNA of the CDR3: TGTGCCAGCAGTGAGGGGACAGGGGGATTCTACGAGCAGTACGTC. Translated: CASSEGTGGFYEQYV. The V and J genes are TRBV2 and TRBJ2-7, with 11 bases aligning to TRBD1. CDR1 is SNHLY and CDR2 is FYNNEI in the germline V gene. The CDR3 extends over 15 amino acids. The ends lost 3 bases at V and 3 bases at J; junction bases unmatched: 4.

The chain recombines TRBV7-9 with TRBJ1-2; D not resolved. CDR3 size: 14 residues. CDR1 and CDR2 (germline): SEHNR, FQNEAQ (reference sequence). V dropped 1 base and J dropped 3 bases, with 9 bases sitting between them. The CDR3 DNA reads TGTGCCAGCAGCTTAGTCGCCGGGGACTATGGCTACACCTTC. It is translated as CASSLVAGDYGYTF.

A few counts support this clonotype. The J gene is TRBJ2-5, the V gene TRBV2, with TRBD2 as a possible D gene (5 bases). There are 15 residues in the CDR3. Deletions cut 0 bases from V and 3 bases from J, with 11 bases between. Germline V CDR1 and CDR2: SNHLY, FYNNEI. CDR3 nucleotide sequence: TGTGCCAGCAGTGAAGCGCTTCGGCGGGAAGAGACCCAGTACTTC. It codes for CASSEALRREETQYF.

Worth noting for this clonotype: Compared with germline, one end of the junction differs, possibly owing to a read error. The chain combines TRBV13 with TRBJ2-1; D is unclear. CDR3 length: 15 residues. Per germline, CDR1 PRHDT and CDR2 FYEKMQ (reference sequence). In nucleotides, the CDR3 is TGTGCCAGCAGCCCACCGGGCACTCATACGGATGAGCAGTCCTTC. It encodes CASSPPGTHTDEQSF.

V gene TRBV10-3 combines with J gene TRBJ1-2; 12 positions match TRBD1. The germline V gene encodes CDR1 ENHRY and CDR2 SYGVKD. Germline trimming cut 8 bases from V and 11 bases from J; bases unmatched to any gene: 3. The CDR3 runs to 11 residues. CDR3 DNA: TGTGCCATCGGGGACAGGGGGCTGTACACCTTC. It translates to CAIGDRGLYTF.

This clonotype was observed many times. CDR3 DNA sequence: TGTGCCAGCAGCTCAGCGGGGGGGGATTACAATGAGCAGTTCTTC. Protein: CASSSAGGDYNEQFF. V and J are TRBV2 and TRBJ2-1; 10 nucleotides align to TRBD2. Germline V lookup: CDR1 SNHLY, CDR2 FYNNEI. The CDR3 loop spans 15 amino acids. V lost 6 bases and J lost 4; bases outside the gene matches: 6. Combining the CDR3 with reference TRBV2 and TRBJ2-1 gives the whole variable domain EPEVTQTPSHQVTQMGQEVILRCVPISNHLYFYWYRQILGQKVEFLVSFYNNEISEKSEIFDDQFSVERPDGSNFTLKIRSTKLEDSAMYFCASSSAGGDYNEQFFGPGTRLTVL.

This clonotype was detected only once. The rearrangement links TRBV5-6 to TRBJ2-1; D is unclear. The CDR3 has 14 amino acids. Trimming took 4 bases from V and 4 from J, leaving 12 bases between them. Germline-derived CDR1 and CDR2 are SGHDT and YYEEEE. This CDR3 reads CASSDQESYNEQFF. In DNA, the CDR3 is TGTGCCAGCAGCGACCAGGAGTCGTACAATGAGCAGTTCTTC.

There are many counts of this clonotype. This rearrangement joins TRBV20-1 to TRBJ1-5; perhaps TRBD1 as D (5 bases). The germline V gene encodes CDR1 DFQATT and CDR2 SNEGSKA (reference sequence). Trimming pared 3 bases from V and 5 bases from J, leaving 17 bases between. The CDR3 totals 15 residues. This CDR3 reads CSASATGPGDQPQHF. CDR3 bases: TGCAGTGCTAGTGCTACAGGCCCTGGGGATCAGCCCCAGCATTTT.

This CDR3 is CSANQGLEKLFF. CDR3 sequence (DNA): TGCAGTGCTAACCAGGGGCTGGAAAAACTGTTTTTT. J is TRBJ1-4 and V is TRBV20-1, with D perhaps TRBD1 (6 bases). Germline V gene sequence: CDR1 DFQATT, CDR2 SNEGSKA (reference sequence). The CDR3 loop spans 12 amino acids. The V end lost 4 bases, the J end lost 8 bases, and 11 bases lay between the germline ends.

This clonotype has at least ten counts. CDR3 DNA sequence: TGTGCCAGCAGCTTACAGGGGCAGGCAGTGAACGAGCAGTACTTC. Encoded protein: CASSLQGQAVNEQYF. The V gene is TRBV7-2, the J gene TRBJ2-7; TRBD1 is a possible D gene (6 bases). V was clipped by 2 bases and J by 5 bases, with 16 bases between them. CDR1 is SGHTA, CDR2 FQGNSA, per germline. The CDR3 runs 15 residues.

By share of the sample, this clonotype is medium-sized. In DNA form, the CDR3 reads TGTGCCAGCTACAGGGGGAGCTCCTACGAGCAGTACTTC. Protein product: CASYRGSSYEQYF. This rearrangement joins TRBV2 to TRBJ2-7, with TRBD1 identical over 8 bases. CDR3 length: 13 residues. The junction had 3 bases not matched to a gene; V was cut back by 8 bases and J by 0 bases. Germline CDR1 and CDR2: SNHLY and FYNNEI.

In its sample, this clonotype was seen a few times. This chain's CDR3 is CASRERDTQYF. The CDR3 coding sequence is TGTGCCAGTAGAGAGCGGGATACGCAGTATTTT. The chain joins TRBV19 to TRBJ2-3; D might be TRBD2 (5 bases). V dropped 6 bases and J dropped 6 bases, with 7 bases sitting between them. Germline CDR1 reads LNHDA; CDR2 reads SQIVND (reference sequence). This CDR3 comprises 11 residues.

This clonotype was counted many times. This chain joins TRBV11-1 and TRBJ2-7; possibly TRBD1 for D (6 bases). The V end was cut by 5 bases, the J end by 6 bases, with 17 bases between. The CDR3 is 14 residues long. Per germline, CDR1 SGHAT and CDR2 FQDESV (reference sequence). The CDR3 region is CASSIAGEGGEQYF. CDR3 DNA sequence: TGTGCCAGCAGCATCGCCGGGGAAGGGGGCGAGCAGTACTTC.

The chain joins TRBV12-3 or TRBV12-4 to TRBJ1-6; unclear D gene. The CDR3 contains 13 residues. V lost 5 bases, J lost 11 bases, and 13 bases lay in between. The CDR3 spells CASSISRSAPLHF. The CDR3 DNA reads as TGTGCCAGCAGTATCTCTCGGTCCGCACCCCTCCACTTT.